What follows are 5 T cell receptor beta chains derived from one specimen sequenced in a study of OX40 agonist ivuxolimab in advanced cancers. Sequencing was performed with immunoSEQ multiplex PCR; in TCRdb, only in-frame clones are kept and a portion is missing. The table records about 82,000 clones, about 85% of them present only once. Sequencing was performed on CD4+ or CD8+ T cells sorted from blood, taken in a trial of the OX40 agonist ivuxolimab. Receptors originate from an adult with an advanced solid tumor such as melanoma, head and neck, liver or kidney cancer.

The V and J genes are TRBV18 and TRBJ2-7; D is possibly TRBD1 or TRBD2 (5 bases each). The CDR3 consists of 14 residues. Trimming pared 0 bases from V and 3 bases from J, leaving 9 bases between. Germline V gene sequence: CDR1 KGHSH, CDR2 LQKENI. CDR3 nucleotides: TGTGCCAGCTCACCACCGGGACCCTTCTACGAGCAGTACTTC. Translation: CASSPPGPFYEQYF.

This chain joins TRBV19 and TRBJ2-1; the match to TRBD1 covers 10 bases. The V gene end was trimmed by 4 bases and the J gene end by 9 bases; junction bases not matched to a gene: 12. The CDR3 spans 16 residues. In germline, CDR1 is LNHDA, CDR2 SQIVND (reference sequence). CDR3 protein: CASSSALGQGKGEQFF. In nucleotides, the CDR3 is TGTGCCAGTAGTAGTGCCCTGGGACAGGGGAAGGGTGAGCAGTTCTTC.

CDR3 nucleotides: TGTGCCAGCTCACCAGACAATATAGCCAAAAACATTCAGTACTTC. It translates to CASSPDNIAKNIQYF. The rearrangement joins TRBV18 to TRBJ2-4; D is uncertain. Germline assignment: CDR1 KGHSH and CDR2 LQKENI. Trimming pared 2 bases from V and 0 bases from J, leaving 8 bases between. The CDR3 is 15 amino acids.

This rearrangement joins TRBV15 to TRBJ1-5, with TRBD1 identical over 7 bases. Trimming cost V 1 base and J 4 bases; bases outside gene matches: 7. The length of the CDR3 is 16 residues. CDR1 and CDR2 (germline): LNHNV, YYDKDF (reference sequence). The CDR3 bases are TGTGCCACCAGCAGAGTCCCGGGACAGAAGAATCAGCCCCAGCATTTT. It yields the protein CATSRVPGQKNQPQHF.

V is TRBV27 and J is TRBJ2-4, with D perhaps TRBD2 (6 bases). With 5 bases removed from V and 1 base from J, the gap between germline ends came to 15 bases. The CDR3 extends over 16 amino acids. Germline V gene data show CDR1 as MNHEY and CDR2 as SMNVEV (reference sequence). CDR3 sequence: CASSLGGGFAKNIQYF. The CDR3 DNA reads TGTGCCAGCAGTCTCGGGGGAGGCTTTGCCAAAAACATTCAGTACTTC.